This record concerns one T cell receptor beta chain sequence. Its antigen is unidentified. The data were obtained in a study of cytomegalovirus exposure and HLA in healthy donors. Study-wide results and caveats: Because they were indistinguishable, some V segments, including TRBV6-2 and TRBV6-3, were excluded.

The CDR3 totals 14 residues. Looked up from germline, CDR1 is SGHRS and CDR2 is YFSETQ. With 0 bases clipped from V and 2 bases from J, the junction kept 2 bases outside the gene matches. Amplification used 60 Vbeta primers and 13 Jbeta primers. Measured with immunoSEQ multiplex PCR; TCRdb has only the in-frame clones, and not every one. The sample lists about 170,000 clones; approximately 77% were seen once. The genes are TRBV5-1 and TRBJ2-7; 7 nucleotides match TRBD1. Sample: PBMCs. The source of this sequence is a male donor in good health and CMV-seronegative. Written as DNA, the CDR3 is TGCGCCAGCAGCTTGGATACAGGGGCCTACGAGCAGTACTTC. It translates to CASSLDTGAYEQYF.